The clone carrying this TCR beta chain was counted many times. The source of the sample is a study of regulatory T cells in long-lasting Graves disease. Construction of the TCR beta libraries employed iRepertoire HTBI primers in conjunction with Arm-PCR of CDR3 regions. MiXCR, applied by TCRdb to the multiplex PCR reads, yields one record per CDR3 protein. Seen here are a few hundred thousand distinct CDR3 sequences, 22% observed once, and the top ten hold more than 55%. Indicated time point: persistent/refractory GD, antithyroid drugs over 5 years with positive TRAb. TCR sequences were obtained from RNA taken from PBMCs. This sample comprised peripheral blood mononuclear cells (PBMCs), obtained when the disease was refractory, from a patient treated with antithyroid drugs. The TCR originated in a female donor with Graves disease.

CDR3 coding DNA: TGTGCCATCAGTGAAGCCAGCTACGAGCAGTACTTC. This codes for CAISEASYEQYF. J is TRBJ2-7 and V is TRBV10-3; D is uncertain. Between the trimmed V and J ends, which lost 3 bases and 3 bases, there was a span of 6 bases. CDR3 length: 12 amino acids. Germline CDR1 ENHRY, CDR2 SYGVKD.